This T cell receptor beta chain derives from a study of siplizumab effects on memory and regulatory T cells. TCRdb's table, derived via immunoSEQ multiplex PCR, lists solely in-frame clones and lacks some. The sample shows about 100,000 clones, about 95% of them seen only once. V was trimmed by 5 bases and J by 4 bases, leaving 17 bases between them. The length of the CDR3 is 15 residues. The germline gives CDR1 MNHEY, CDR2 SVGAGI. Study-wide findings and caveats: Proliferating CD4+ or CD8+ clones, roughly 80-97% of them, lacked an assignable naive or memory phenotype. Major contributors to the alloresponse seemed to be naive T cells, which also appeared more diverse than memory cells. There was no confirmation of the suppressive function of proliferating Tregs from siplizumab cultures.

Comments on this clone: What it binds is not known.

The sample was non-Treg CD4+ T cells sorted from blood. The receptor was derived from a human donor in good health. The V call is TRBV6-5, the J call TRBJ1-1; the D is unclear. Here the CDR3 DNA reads TGTGCCAGCAGTACCCAATGGAGGTTGAGCACTGAAGCTTTCTTT. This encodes CASSTQWRLSTEAFF.